One and the same sample provided the 5 T cell receptor beta chains below, sequenced in a study of CD8 T cells in Susac syndrome. RNA in amounts of roughly 0.5 to 1 ug was reverse transcribed with random hexamers. TCRdb reanalysed the immunoSEQ multiplex PCR reads using MiXCR and keeps one entry per CDR3 protein. This table holds 250,000 to 350,000 distinct CDR3 sequences, 92% found once. Sequencing used CD4+ T cells from PBMCs. Receptors were obtained from a human donor with multiple sclerosis.

The V call is TRBV20-1, the J call TRBJ1-2, with D unresolved. The CDR3 runs 10 residues. Trimming removed 3 bases from V and 7 bases from J, with 6 bases in between. Germline CDR1 and CDR2: DFQATT and SNEGSKA (reference sequence). CDR3 in DNA: TGCAGTGCTAGCGTCGGTGGCTACACCTTC. This sequence encodes CSASVGGYTF.

The V call is TRBV7-3, the J call TRBJ2-5; D not certain. Deletions cut 4 bases from V and 6 bases from J, with 18 bases between. The CDR3 sequence is 15 residues long. CDR1 and CDR2 from the germline V gene are SGHTA and FQGTGA. CDR3 residues: CASSSRPGEEKTQYF. CDR3 nucleotides: TGTGCCAGCAGCTCCCGACCCGGAGAGGAAAAGACCCAGTACTTC.

V gene TRBV2 combines with J gene TRBJ2-4; D is tentatively TRBD1 or TRBD2 (5 bases each). CDR3 length: 14 amino acids. The germline gives CDR1 SNHLY, CDR2 FYNNEI. The V and J ends lost 6 bases and 6 bases respectively, with 15 bases between them. DNA of the CDR3: TGTGCCAGCAGGGGGCTGGCAGGGAGAAACATTCAGTACTTC. Translation gives CASRGLAGRNIQYF.

V usage is TRBV7-6 and J usage is TRBJ1-3, with unresolved D. In germline, CDR1 is SGHVS, CDR2 FNYEAQ. The CDR3 loop spans 17 amino acids. V was shortened by 7 bases and J by 2 bases, with 21 bases between the two germline ends. In DNA, the CDR3 is TGTGCCAGCACCCCGTGGTTAGGGATTGGAACTGGAAACACCATATATTTT. Its protein product is CASTPWLGIGTGNTIYF.

This clonotype has only a few counts. This chain links TRBV12-3 or TRBV12-4 with TRBJ2-7, with D possibly matching TRBD1 (6 bases). The CDR3 runs 15 residues. V lost 3 bases and J lost 2, with 14 bases in between. The CDR3, as DNA: TGTGCCAGCAGTTTCCACCGGACAGTTACCTACGAGCAGTACTTC. This encodes CASSFHRTVTYEQYF.